Sequencing of this TCR beta chain was carried out in a study of T cells in tuberculosis. General study points: Smaller alpha distances in active tuberculosis partly reflected shorter CDR3-alpha lengths.

A word on this clone: Antigen: not known.

Time point defined: new active TB diagnosis, blood taken before or within 7 days of starting treatment. Trimming removed 0 bases from V and 5 bases from J, with 7 bases in between. The CDR3 covers 13 residues. Germline values: CDR1 LNHNV, CDR2 YYDKDF (reference sequence). The assay was immunoSEQ multiplex PCR, and TCRdb's table has in-frame clones only and misses some. The data contain under 45,000 clones, approximately 90% of them seen just once; the ten biggest clones take up approximately 2.3%. This TCR derives from an adult with tuberculosis. This chain connects TRBV15 to TRBJ2-5, with unresolved D. The material was PBMCs, obtained at tuberculosis diagnosis. The DNA of the CDR3 is TGTGCCACCAGCAGAGATTGGGCGGAGACCCAGTACTTC. Its protein is CATSRDWAETQYF.